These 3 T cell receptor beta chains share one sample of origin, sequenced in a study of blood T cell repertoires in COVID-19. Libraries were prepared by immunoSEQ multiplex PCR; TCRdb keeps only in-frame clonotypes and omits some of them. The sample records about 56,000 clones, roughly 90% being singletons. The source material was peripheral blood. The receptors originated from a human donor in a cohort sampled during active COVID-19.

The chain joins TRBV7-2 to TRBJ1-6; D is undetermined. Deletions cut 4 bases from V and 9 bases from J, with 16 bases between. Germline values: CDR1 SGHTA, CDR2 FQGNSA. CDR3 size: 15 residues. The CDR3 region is CASSSTTTEGSPLHF. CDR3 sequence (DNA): TGTGCCAGCAGCTCGACAACAACCGAGGGTTCACCCCTCCACTTT.

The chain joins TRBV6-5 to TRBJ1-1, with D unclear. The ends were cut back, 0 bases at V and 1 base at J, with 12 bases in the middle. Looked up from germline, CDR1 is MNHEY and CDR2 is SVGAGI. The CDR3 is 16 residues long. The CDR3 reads CASSYSSLTANTEAFF. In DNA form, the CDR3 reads TGTGCCAGCAGTTACTCGAGCTTAACAGCGAACACTGAAGCTTTCTTT.

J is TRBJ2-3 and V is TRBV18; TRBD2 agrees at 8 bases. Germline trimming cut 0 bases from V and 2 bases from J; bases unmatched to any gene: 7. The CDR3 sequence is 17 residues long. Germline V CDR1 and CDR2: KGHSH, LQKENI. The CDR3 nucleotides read TGTGCCAGCTCACCACCTCTACTAGCGGACCCCACAGATACGCAGTATTTT. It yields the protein CASSPPLLADPTDTQYF.